A single sample is the source of the 5 T cell receptor beta chains below, sequenced in a study of shared T cell receptors in the human thymus. The assay was immunoSEQ multiplex PCR, and TCRdb's table has in-frame clones only and misses some. The repertoire holds about 710,000 clones, with approximately 87% as singletons. The same sample was also studied in work on human thymus T cells.

Specimen: thymocytes. The receptor source for this set is a boy under two years old with a congenital heart defect.

This clone was recorded once. The chain has TRBV4-3 and TRBJ2-5; D possibly corresponds to TRBD2 (6 bases). The ends were cut back, 1 base at V and 5 bases at J, with 14 bases in the middle. The CDR3 is 15 residues long. In germline, CDR1 is LGHNA, CDR2 YSLEER. CDR3 sequence reads: CASSQGGSGWETQYF. CDR3 DNA: TGCGCCAGCAGCCAAGGGGGCAGCGGGTGGGAGACCCAGTACTTC.

This sequence joins TRBV4-2 and TRBJ1-4; tentative D call: TRBD1 (5 bases). The germline gives CDR1 LGHNA, CDR2 YNFKEQ. V lost 0 bases, J lost 8 bases, and 19 bases lay in between. The CDR3 contains 17 residues. This chain's CDR3 is CASSQEGRGLVEEKLFF. CDR3 nucleotide sequence: TGTGCCAGCAGCCAAGAGGGGAGGGGCCTTGTGGAGGAAAAACTGTTTTTT.

This clone has only a few counts. This chain joins TRBV10-2 and TRBJ1-5; 10 bases map to TRBD1. The trim removed 2 bases at V and 5 bases at J, leaving 6 bases unmatched. The germline gives CDR1 WSHSY, CDR2 SAAADI. The CDR3 has 16 residues. CDR3 DNA sequence: TGCGCCAGCAGTGAGACCAGACAGGGGGCGGATCAGCCCCAGCATTTT. Protein product: CASSETRQGADQPQHF.

V usage is TRBV7-9 and J usage is TRBJ1-5; 9 bases agree with TRBD1. Trimming took 3 bases from V and 5 from J; bases not matched to a gene: 11. The CDR3 runs 17 residues. Germline V gene data show CDR1 as SEHNR and CDR2 as FQNEAQ (reference sequence). The CDR3 DNA follows: TGTGCCAGCAGCTTGGGACAGGGAGGACTGGGGGATCAGCCCCAGCATTTT. Its protein is CASSLGQGGLGDQPQHF. Combining the CDR3 with reference TRBV7-9 and TRBJ1-5 gives the whole variable domain DTGVSQNPRHKITKRGQNVTFRCDPISEHNRLYWYRQTLGQGPEFLTYFQNEAQLEKSRLLSDRFSAERPKGSFSTLEIQRTEQGDSAMYLCASSLGQGGLGDQPQHFGDGTRLSIL.

The J gene is TRBJ2-2, the V gene TRBV18, with D possibly being TRBD2 (6 bases). Germline CDR1 reads KGHSH; CDR2 reads LQKENI. V dropped 3 bases and J dropped 6 bases, with 17 bases sitting between them. The CDR3 sequence is 16 residues long. CDR3: CASSPPGGARSGELFF. As DNA, the CDR3 is TGTGCCAGCTCACCCCCCGGCGGGGCTAGGTCCGGGGAGCTGTTTTTT.